This section outlines one TCR beta chain sequence together with its context. Its antigen is not identified. CDR1 KGHDR and CDR2 SFDVKD come from the germline V gene. This CDR3 contains 17 residues. After removal of 6 bases from V and 2 bases from J, the junction contained 6 bases not matched to a gene. TCRdb keeps only in-frame clones here, not all; method: immunoSEQ multiplex PCR. The table lists roughly 140,000 clones, 90% of them singletons. The sample belongs to a study of T cell responses to AZD1222 COVID-19 vaccine. General study findings and limits: The study identified only five to seven AZD1222 recipients as seropositive at baseline.

The sequenced sample was peripheral blood, obtained on day 0 of AZD1222 vaccination. This TCR came from an adult in good health. V is TRBV24-1 and J is TRBJ2-6; 10 bases map to TRBD1. DNA of the CDR3: TGTGCCACCAGTTTCGGGACAGGGGAGCCTGGGGCCAACGTCCTGACTTTC. Translating it yields CATSFGTGEPGANVLTF.